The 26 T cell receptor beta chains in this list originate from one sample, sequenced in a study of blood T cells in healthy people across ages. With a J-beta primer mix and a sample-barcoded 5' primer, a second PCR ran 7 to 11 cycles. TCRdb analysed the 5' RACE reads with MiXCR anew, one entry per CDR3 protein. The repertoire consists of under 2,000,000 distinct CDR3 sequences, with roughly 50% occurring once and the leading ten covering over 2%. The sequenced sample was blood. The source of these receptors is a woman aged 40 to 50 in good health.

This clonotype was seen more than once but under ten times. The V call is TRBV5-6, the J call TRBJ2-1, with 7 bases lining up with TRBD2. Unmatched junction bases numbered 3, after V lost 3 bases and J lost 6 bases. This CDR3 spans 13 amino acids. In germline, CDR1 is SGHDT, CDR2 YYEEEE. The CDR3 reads CASSWGTTNEQFF. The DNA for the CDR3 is TGTGCCAGCAGCTGGGGGACTACCAATGAGCAGTTCTTC.

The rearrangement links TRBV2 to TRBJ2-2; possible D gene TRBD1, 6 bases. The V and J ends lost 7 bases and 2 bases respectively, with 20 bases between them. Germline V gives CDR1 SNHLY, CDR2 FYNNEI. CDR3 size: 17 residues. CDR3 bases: TGTGCCAGCATCACAATCTCCGGGACACCCAACACCGGGGAGCTGTTTTTT. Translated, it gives CASITISGTPNTGELFF.

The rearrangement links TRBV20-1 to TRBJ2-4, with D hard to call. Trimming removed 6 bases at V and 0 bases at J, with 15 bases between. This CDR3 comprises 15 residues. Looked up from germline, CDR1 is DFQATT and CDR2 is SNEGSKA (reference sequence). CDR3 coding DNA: TGCAGTGCCACAAGTGACATGGGAGCCAAAAACATTCAGTACTTC. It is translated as CSATSDMGAKNIQYF.

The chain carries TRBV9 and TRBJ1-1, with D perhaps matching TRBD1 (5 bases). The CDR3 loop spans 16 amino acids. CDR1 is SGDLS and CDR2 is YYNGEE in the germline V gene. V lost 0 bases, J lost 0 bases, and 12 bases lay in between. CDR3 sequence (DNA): TGTGCCAGCAGCGTAGTGGCCGGGGGTTTGAACACTGAAGCTTTCTTT. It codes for CASSVVAGGLNTEAFF.

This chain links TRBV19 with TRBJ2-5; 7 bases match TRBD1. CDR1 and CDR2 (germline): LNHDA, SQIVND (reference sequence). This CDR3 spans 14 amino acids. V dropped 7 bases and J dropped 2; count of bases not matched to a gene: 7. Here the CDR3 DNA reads TGTGCCAGTACCCCACAGGGGTCACAAGAGACCCAGTACTTC. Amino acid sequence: CASTPQGSQETQYF.

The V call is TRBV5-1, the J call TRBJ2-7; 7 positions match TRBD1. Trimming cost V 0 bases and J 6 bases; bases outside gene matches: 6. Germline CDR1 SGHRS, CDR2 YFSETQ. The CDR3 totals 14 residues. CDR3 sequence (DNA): TGCGCCAGCAGCTTGGGGCAGGGGGTACTCGAGCAGTACTTC. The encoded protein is CASSLGQGVLEQYF.

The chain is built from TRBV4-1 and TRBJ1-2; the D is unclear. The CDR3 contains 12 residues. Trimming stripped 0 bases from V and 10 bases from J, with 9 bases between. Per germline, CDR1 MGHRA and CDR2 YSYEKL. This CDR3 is CASSQDRIAYTF. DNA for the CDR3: TGCGCCAGCAGCCAAGATAGAATTGCCTACACCTTC.

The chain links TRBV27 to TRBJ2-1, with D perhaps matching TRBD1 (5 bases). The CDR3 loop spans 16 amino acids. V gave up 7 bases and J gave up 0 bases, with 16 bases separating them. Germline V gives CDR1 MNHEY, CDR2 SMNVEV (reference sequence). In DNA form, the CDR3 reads TGTGCCAGCACCACCATTGGGGCCATCTCCTACAATGAGCAGTTCTTC. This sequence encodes CASTTIGAISYNEQFF.

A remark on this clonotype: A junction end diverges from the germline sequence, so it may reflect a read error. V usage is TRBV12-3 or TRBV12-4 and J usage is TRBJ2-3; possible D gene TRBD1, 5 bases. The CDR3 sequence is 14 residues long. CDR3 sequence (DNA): TGTGCCAGCAGTTTCAGCAGGGTAACAGATGCGCAGTATTTT. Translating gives CASSFSRVTDAQYF.

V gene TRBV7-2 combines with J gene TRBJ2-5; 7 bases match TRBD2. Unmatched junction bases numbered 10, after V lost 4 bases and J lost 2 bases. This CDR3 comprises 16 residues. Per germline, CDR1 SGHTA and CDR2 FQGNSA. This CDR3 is CASSSFSTGGQETQYF. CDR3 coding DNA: TGTGCCAGCAGCTCCTTCTCGACCGGGGGGCAAGAGACCCAGTACTTC.

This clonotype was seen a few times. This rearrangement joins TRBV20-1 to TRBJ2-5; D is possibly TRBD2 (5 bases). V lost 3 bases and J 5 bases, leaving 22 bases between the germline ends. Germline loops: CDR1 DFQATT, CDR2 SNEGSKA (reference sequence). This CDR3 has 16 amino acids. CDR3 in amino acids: CSARAFGGGHQETQYF. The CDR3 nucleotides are TGCAGTGCTAGGGCTTTCGGAGGTGGGCATCAGGAGACCCAGTACTTC.

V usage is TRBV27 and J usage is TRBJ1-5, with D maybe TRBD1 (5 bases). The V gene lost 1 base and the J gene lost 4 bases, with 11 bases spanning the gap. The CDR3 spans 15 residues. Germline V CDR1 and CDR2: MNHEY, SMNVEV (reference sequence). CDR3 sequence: CASSLFWGRNQPQHF. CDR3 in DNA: TGTGCCAGCAGTTTATTCTGGGGCCGAAATCAGCCCCAGCATTTT.

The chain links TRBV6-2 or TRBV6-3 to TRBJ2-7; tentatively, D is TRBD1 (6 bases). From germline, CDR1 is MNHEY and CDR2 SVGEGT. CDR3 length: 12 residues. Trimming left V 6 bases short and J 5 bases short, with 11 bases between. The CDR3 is CASRGHRDEQYF. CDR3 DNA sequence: TGTGCCAGCAGGGGACACAGGGACGAGCAGTACTTC.

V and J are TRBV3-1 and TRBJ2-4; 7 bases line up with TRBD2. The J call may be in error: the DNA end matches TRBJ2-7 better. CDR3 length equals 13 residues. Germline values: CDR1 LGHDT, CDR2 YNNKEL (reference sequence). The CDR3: CASSRDYQYEQYF. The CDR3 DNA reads TGTGCCAGCAGCCGGGACTACCAATACGAGCAGTACTTC.

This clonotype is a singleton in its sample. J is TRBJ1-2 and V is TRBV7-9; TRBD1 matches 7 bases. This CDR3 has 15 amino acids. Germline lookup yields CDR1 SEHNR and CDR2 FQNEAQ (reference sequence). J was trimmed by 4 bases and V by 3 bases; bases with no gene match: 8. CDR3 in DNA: TGTGCCAGCAGCTTTGCAGGGGGACGGAGCTATGGCTACACCTTC. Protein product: CASSFAGGRSYGYTF.

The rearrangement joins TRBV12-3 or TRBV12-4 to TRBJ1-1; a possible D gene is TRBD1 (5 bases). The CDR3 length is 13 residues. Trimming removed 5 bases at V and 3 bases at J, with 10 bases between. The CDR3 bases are TGTGCCAGCAGTCAACAGGAATACACTGAAGCTTTCTTT. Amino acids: CASSQQEYTEAFF.

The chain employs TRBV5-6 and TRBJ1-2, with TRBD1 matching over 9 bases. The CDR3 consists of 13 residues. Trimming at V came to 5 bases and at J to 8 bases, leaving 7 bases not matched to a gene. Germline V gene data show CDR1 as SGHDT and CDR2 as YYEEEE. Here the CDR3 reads CASRGTGRPGYTF. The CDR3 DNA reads TGTGCCAGCAGAGGGACAGGGAGGCCCGGCTACACCTTC.

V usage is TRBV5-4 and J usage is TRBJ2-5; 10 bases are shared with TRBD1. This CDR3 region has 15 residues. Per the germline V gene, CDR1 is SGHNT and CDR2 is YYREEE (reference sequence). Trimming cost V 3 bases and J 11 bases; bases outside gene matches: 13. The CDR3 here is CASSSGTGANNEQYF. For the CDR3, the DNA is TGTGCCAGCAGCTCCGGGACAGGGGCTAACAATGAGCAGTACTTC.

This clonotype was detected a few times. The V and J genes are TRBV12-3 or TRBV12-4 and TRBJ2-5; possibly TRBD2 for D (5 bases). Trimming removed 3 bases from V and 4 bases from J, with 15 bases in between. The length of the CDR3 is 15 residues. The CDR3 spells CASSFLGRSGETQYF. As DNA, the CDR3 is TGTGCCAGCAGTTTTTTGGGGAGAAGTGGAGAGACCCAGTACTTC.

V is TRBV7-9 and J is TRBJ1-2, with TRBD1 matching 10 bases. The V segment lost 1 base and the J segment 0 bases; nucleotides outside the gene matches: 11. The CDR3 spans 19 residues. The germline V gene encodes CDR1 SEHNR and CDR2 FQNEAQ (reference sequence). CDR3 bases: TGTGCCAGCAGCTTAGAGATGGTGGGACAGGGGACTTCTAACTATGGCTACACCTTC. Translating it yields CASSLEMVGQGTSNYGYTF.

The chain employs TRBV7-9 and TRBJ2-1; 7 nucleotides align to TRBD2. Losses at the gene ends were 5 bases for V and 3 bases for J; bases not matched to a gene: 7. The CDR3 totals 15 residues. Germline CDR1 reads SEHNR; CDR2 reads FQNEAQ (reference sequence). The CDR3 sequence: CASSLTSVGYNEQFF. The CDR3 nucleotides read TGTGCCAGCAGCCTAACTAGCGTAGGCTACAATGAGCAGTTCTTC.

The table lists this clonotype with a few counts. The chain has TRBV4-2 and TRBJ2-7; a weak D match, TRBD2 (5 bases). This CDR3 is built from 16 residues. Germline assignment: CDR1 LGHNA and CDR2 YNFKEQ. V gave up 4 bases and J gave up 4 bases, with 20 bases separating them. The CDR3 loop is CASSRPDEGIEYEQYF. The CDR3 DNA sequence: TGTGCCAGCAGCCGCCCCGACGAGGGCATCGAATACGAGCAGTACTTC.

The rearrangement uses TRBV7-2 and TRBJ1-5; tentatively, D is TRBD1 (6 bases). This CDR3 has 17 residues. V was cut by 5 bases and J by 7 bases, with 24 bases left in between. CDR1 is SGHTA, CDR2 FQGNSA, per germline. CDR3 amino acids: CASSLGSTGRSIQPQHF. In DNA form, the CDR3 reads TGTGCCAGCAGCCTGGGGTCGACAGGCCGTTCTATCCAGCCCCAGCATTTT.

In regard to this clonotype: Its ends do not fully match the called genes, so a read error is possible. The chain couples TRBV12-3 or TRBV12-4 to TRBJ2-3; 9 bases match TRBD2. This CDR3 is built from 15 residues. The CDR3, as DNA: TGTGCCAGCAGTGCGGGGGGGGGGAGCACAGATGCGCAGTATTTT. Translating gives CASSAGGGSTDAQYF.

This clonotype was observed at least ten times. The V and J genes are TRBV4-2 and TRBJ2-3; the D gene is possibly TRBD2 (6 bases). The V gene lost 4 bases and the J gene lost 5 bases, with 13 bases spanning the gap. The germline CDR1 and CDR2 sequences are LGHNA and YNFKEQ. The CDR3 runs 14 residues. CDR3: CASSRTGVEDTQYF. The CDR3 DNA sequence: TGTGCCAGCAGCCGCACGGGAGTCGAAGATACGCAGTATTTT.

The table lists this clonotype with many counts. CDR3 sequence: CASSQDRGYSAYGYTF. CDR3 nucleotide sequence: TGCGCCAGCAGCCAAGATAGAGGGTACTCCGCCTATGGCTACACCTTC. The chain recombines TRBV4-1 with TRBJ1-2; D is undetermined. Germline V gives CDR1 MGHRA, CDR2 YSYEKL. V lost 0 bases, J lost 4 bases, and 15 bases lay in between. The CDR3 totals 16 residues.